A single sample gave rise to the 20 T cell receptor beta chains below, sequenced in a study of PD-1 blockade in classical Hodgkin lymphoma. Exposure to brentuximab vedotin varied, and each patient had relapsed following autologous stem cell transplantation. TCRdb's table, derived via immunoSEQ multiplex PCR, lists solely in-frame clones and lacks some. The table lists 46,000 or so clones, around 70% of them singletons. This specimen was peripheral blood mononuclear cells (PBMCs), taken at baseline. Receptor source: a human donor with classical Hodgkin lymphoma.

The rearrangement links TRBV7-8 to TRBJ2-3; no reliable D call. In germline, CDR1 is SGHVS, CDR2 FQNEAQ. The CDR3 runs to 17 residues. Trimming shortened V by 2 bases and J by 0 bases, and 15 bases separated the two germline ends. CDR3 in amino acids: CASSLIWPSSSTDTQYF. The CDR3 coding sequence is TGTGCCAGCAGCTTAATATGGCCCTCGTCTAGCACAGATACGCAGTATTTT.

The CDR3 region is CASSEGSGTTPLHF. DNA of the CDR3: TGTGCCAGCAGTGAAGGATCCGGGACAACACCCCTCCACTTT. V gene TRBV6-1 combines with J gene TRBJ1-6; D perhaps matches TRBD1 (6 bases). CDR3 length: 14 amino acids. The V end was cut by 1 base, the J end by 11 bases, with 12 bases between. The V gene's germline CDR1 is MNHNS and CDR2 SASEGT.

The chain uses TRBV28 and TRBJ1-2; 7 bases are a match to TRBD1. The CDR3 is 13 amino acids. The germline CDR1 and CDR2 sequences are MDHEN and SYDVKM. After removal of 5 bases from V and 6 bases from J, the junction contained 6 bases not matched to a gene. The CDR3 protein is CASSPGQIHGYTF. Written as DNA, the CDR3 is TGTGCCAGCAGTCCGGGACAGATACATGGCTACACCTTC.

The table lists this clone with a count of one. This chain connects TRBV5-4 to TRBJ2-7, with TRBD2 matching over 10 bases. The ends lost 0 bases at V and 4 bases at J; junction bases unmatched: 7. Germline lookup yields CDR1 SGHNT and CDR2 YYREEE (reference sequence). The CDR3 covers 16 residues. This chain's CDR3 is CASSLGSSGSVYEQYF. The CDR3 DNA is TGTGCCAGCAGCTTGGGCTCTAGCGGGAGCGTTTACGAGCAGTACTTC.

The sample holds a few counts of this clone. The chain recombines TRBV28 with TRBJ1-2; perhaps TRBD1 as D (5 bases). The CDR3 extends over 17 amino acids. V shed 3 bases and J shed 4 bases, with 21 bases lying between them. CDR1 and CDR2 from the germline V gene are MDHEN and SYDVKM. The CDR3 loop is CASSLLGLSRAPYGYTF. The CDR3, as DNA: TGTGCCAGCAGTTTGCTTGGTCTCTCCAGGGCGCCCTATGGCTACACCTTC.

This clone was seen a few times. CDR3 sequence: CASSIGLADTGELFF. In DNA form, the CDR3 reads TGTGCCAGTAGTATCGGGCTAGCGGACACCGGGGAGCTGTTTTTT. The chain is built from TRBV19 and TRBJ2-2, with 7 positions matching TRBD2. CDR1 is LNHDA and CDR2 is SQIVND in the germline V gene (reference sequence). Germline trimming cut 3 bases from V and 3 bases from J; bases unmatched to any gene: 4. The CDR3 consists of 15 residues.

V and J are TRBV6-4 and TRBJ2-1, with 13 bases lining up with TRBD2. Germline V gene data show CDR1 as MRHNA and CDR2 as SNTAGT. Trimming cost V 4 bases and J 4 bases; bases outside gene matches: 4. CDR3 length: 16 amino acids. CDR3: CASSVSTSGGYNEQFF. In DNA form, the CDR3 reads TGTGCCAGCAGTGTATCGACTAGCGGGGGGTACAATGAGCAGTTCTTC.

This clone showed up just once. The V gene is TRBV18, the J gene TRBJ1-1; the D gene is possibly TRBD1 (5 bases). This CDR3 contains 15 residues. The germline V gene encodes CDR1 KGHSH and CDR2 LQKENI. The V and J ends lost 1 base and 11 bases respectively, with 20 bases between them. The CDR3: CASSPQGRGAHDAFF. As DNA, the CDR3 is TGTGCCAGCTCACCACAGGGGCGTGGAGCCCATGACGCTTTCTTT. Full variable domain (missing parts from reference TRBV18 and TRBJ1-1): NAGVMQNPRHLVRRRGQEARLRCSPMKGHSHVYWYRQLPEEGLKFMVYLQKENIIDESGMPKERFSAEFPKEGPSILRIQQVVRGDSAAYFCASSPQGRGAHDAFFGQGTRLTVV.

This clone was found once. The chain joins TRBV19 to TRBJ1-1; D unclear. Per the germline V gene, CDR1 is LNHDA and CDR2 is SQIVND (reference sequence). Trimming removed 5 bases at V and 3 bases at J, with 16 bases between. This CDR3 contains 15 residues. The CDR3 coding sequence is TGTGCCAGTAGTGCCCTCCGGCGACTTTACACTGAAGCTTTCTTT. Protein: CASSALRRLYTEAFF.

The chain has TRBV19 and TRBJ1-1, with D maybe TRBD1 (6 bases). Germline V gene lookup returns CDR1 LNHDA and CDR2 SQIVND (reference sequence). This CDR3 has 14 amino acids. Trimming removed 3 bases from V and 0 bases from J, with 8 bases in between. CDR3 region: CASSIQGMNTEAFF. CDR3 bases: TGTGCCAGTAGTATTCAGGGGATGAACACTGAAGCTTTCTTT.

On this clone itself: Other DNA variants within this sample encode the same CDR3. J is TRBJ1-5 and V is TRBV19; a possible D gene is TRBD1 (5 bases). This CDR3 is built from 15 residues. V was clipped by 3 bases and J by 4 bases, with 13 bases between them. The germline CDR1 and CDR2 sequences are LNHDA and SQIVND (reference sequence). CDR3 DNA: TGTGCCAGTAGTATTGGGGGGAGTTGGAATCAGCCCCAGCATTTT. As protein: CASSIGGSWNQPQHF.

The rearrangement links TRBV5-4 to TRBJ2-1, with TRBD2 matching 10 bases. Trimming removed 1 base from V and 5 bases from J; junction bases left unmatched: 6. The V gene's germline CDR1 is SGHNT and CDR2 YYREEE (reference sequence). This CDR3 comprises 16 residues. CDR3 sequence reads: CASSLLSLAGDNEQFF. CDR3 nucleotides: TGTGCCAGCAGCTTGTTGTCGCTAGCGGGGGACAATGAGCAGTTCTTC.

J is TRBJ2-7 and V is TRBV2, with TRBD2 matching over 9 bases. With 1 base clipped from V and 4 bases from J, the junction kept 8 bases outside the gene matches. CDR3 length equals 16 residues. Germline CDR1 reads SNHLY; CDR2 reads FYNNEI. CDR3 bases: TGTGCCAGCAGTGAAGGGGGGGGGACTAGCACTTACGAGCAGTACTTC. This encodes CASSEGGGTSTYEQYF.

This clone was picked up one time. The genes are TRBV5-1 and TRBJ2-2, with D unresolved. Per the germline V gene, CDR1 is SGHRS and CDR2 is YFSETQ. V dropped 4 bases and J dropped 2 bases, with 3 bases sitting between them. This CDR3 comprises 12 residues. The CDR3 DNA follows: TGCGCCAGCAGCCCCAACACCGGGGAGCTGTTTTTT. It yields the protein CASSPNTGELFF.

This chain links TRBV5-1 with TRBJ2-7; the match to TRBD1 covers 8 bases. The J segment lost 3 bases and the V segment lost 4 bases, leaving 6 bases of the junction unmatched. CDR1 is SGHRS and CDR2 is YFSETQ in the germline V gene. The CDR3 spans 14 residues. CDR3 in DNA: TGCGCCAGCAGCCAGGACAGGGATATCTACGAGCAGTACTTC. It is translated as CASSQDRDIYEQYF.

The chain recombines TRBV18 with TRBJ2-1, with 8 positions matching TRBD2. CDR1 is KGHSH, CDR2 LQKENI, per germline. The CDR3 extends over 15 amino acids. V lost 0 bases and J lost 6; bases outside the gene matches: 4. The CDR3 DNA reads TGTGCCAGCTCACCACCCCGGGAGGGGGGCAATGAGCAGTTCTTC. The encoded protein is CASSPPREGGNEQFF.

The chain combines TRBV11-2 with TRBJ2-3, with 12 bases matching TRBD2. Germline CDR1 and CDR2: SGHAT and FQNNGV. The CDR3 has 17 amino acids. Germline trimming cut 2 bases from V and 1 base from J; bases unmatched to any gene: 4. The CDR3 sequence: CASSLIASGRGTDTQYF. CDR3 in DNA: TGTGCCAGCAGCTTAATAGCTAGCGGGAGGGGCACAGATACGCAGTATTTT.

V usage is TRBV7-9 and J usage is TRBJ2-7; 7 bases line up with TRBD1. CDR1 SEHNR and CDR2 FQNEAQ come from the germline V gene (reference sequence). V trimming: 5 bases; J trimming: 7 bases; junction bases outside the gene matches: 11. The CDR3 covers 14 residues. CDR3 loop: CASSPGQGVVEQYF. In DNA form, the CDR3 reads TGTGCCAGCAGCCCCGGGCAGGGGGTTGTTGAGCAGTACTTC.

This chain joins TRBV5-1 and TRBJ1-1; D not resolved. Trimming pared 0 bases from V and 7 bases from J, leaving 10 bases between. This CDR3 has 13 amino acids. Germline V gives CDR1 SGHRS, CDR2 YFSETQ. The CDR3 DNA sequence: TGCGCCAGCAGCTTGGCCGGTCGCGGTGAAGCTTTCTTT. It encodes CASSLAGRGEAFF.

This chain connects TRBV19 to TRBJ1-1; 8 bases align to TRBD1. Unmatched junction bases numbered 6, after V lost 6 bases and J lost 6 bases. Germline lookup yields CDR1 LNHDA and CDR2 SQIVND (reference sequence). CDR3 length: 13 residues. This chain's CDR3 is CASRGTGSPEAFF. The CDR3 nucleotides are TGTGCCAGTAGAGGGACAGGAAGTCCTGAAGCTTTCTTT.